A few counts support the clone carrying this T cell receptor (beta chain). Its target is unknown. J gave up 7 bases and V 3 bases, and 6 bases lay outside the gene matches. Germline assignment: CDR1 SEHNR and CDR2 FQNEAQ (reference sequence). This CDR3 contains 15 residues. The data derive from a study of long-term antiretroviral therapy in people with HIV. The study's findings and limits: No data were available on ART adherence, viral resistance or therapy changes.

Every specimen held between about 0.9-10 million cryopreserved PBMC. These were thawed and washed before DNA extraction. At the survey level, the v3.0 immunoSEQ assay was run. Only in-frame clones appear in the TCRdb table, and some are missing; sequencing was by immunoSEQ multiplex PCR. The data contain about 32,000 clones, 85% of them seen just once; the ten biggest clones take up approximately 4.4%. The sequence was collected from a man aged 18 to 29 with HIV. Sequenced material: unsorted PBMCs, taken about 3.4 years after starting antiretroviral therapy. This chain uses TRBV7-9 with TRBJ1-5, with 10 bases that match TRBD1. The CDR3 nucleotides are TGTGCCAGCAGCTTCGGGACAGGGGATCACCAGCCCCAGCATTTT. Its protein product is CASSFGTGDHQPQHF.